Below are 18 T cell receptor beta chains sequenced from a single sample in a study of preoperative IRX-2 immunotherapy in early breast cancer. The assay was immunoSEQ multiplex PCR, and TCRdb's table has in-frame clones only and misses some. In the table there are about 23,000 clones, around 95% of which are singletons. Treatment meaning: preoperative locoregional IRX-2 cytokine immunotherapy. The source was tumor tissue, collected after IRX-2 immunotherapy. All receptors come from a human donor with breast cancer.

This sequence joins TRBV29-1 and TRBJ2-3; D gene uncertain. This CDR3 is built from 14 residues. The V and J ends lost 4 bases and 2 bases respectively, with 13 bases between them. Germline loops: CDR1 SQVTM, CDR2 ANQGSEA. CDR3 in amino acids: CSVAEGSSTDTQYF. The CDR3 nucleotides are TGCAGCGTTGCAGAAGGCAGTTCCACAGATACGCAGTATTTT.

The CDR3: CASSVTTTEQHTDTQYF. The CDR3 nucleotides are TGTGCCAGCAGCGTAACTACGACAGAACAACACACAGATACGCAGTATTTT. The V gene is TRBV9, the J gene TRBJ2-3, with D maybe TRBD1 (5 bases). CDR3 length: 17 residues. Trimming took 1 base from V and 2 from J, leaving 17 bases between them. Germline lookup yields CDR1 SGDLS and CDR2 YYNGEE.

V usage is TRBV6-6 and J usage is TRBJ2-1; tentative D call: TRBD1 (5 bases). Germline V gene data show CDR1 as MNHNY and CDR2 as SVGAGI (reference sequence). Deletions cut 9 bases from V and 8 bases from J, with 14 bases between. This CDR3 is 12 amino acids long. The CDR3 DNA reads TGTGCCAGTAAGGGGTCGGGCGATGAGCAGTTCTTC. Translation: CASKGSGDEQFF.

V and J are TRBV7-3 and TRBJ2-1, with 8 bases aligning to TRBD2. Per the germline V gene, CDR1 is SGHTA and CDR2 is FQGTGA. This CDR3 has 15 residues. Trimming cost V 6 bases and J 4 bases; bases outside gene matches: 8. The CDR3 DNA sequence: TGTGCCAGCAGTCACCCGGGACTAGGGTACAATGAGCAGTTCTTC. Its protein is CASSHPGLGYNEQFF.

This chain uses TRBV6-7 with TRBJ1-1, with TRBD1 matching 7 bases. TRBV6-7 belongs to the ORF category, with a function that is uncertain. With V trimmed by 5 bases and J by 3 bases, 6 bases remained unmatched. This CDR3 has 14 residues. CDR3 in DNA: TGTGCCAGCAGTACAGGGGTGACGGACACTGAAGCTTTCTTT. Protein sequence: CASSTGVTDTEAFF.

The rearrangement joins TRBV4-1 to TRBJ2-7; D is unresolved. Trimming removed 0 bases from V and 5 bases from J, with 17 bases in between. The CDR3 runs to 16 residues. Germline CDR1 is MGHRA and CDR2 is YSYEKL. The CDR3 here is CASSQDWGVGSHEQYF. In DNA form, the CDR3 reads TGCGCCAGCAGCCAAGATTGGGGTGTTGGCAGCCACGAGCAGTACTTC.

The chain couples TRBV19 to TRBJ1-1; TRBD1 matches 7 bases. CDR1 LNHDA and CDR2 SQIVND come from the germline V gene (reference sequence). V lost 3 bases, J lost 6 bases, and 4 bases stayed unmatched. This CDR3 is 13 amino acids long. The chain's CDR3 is CASSINRGAEAFF. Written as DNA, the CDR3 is TGTGCCAGTAGTATTAACAGGGGTGCTGAAGCTTTCTTT.

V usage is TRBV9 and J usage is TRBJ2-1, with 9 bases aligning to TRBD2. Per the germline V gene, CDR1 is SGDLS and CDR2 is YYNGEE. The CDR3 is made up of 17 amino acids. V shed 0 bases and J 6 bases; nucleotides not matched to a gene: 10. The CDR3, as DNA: TGTGCCAGCAGCGTAGCCTCGGGACTAGCTCTAGGCAATGAGCAGTTCTTC. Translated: CASSVASGLALGNEQFF.

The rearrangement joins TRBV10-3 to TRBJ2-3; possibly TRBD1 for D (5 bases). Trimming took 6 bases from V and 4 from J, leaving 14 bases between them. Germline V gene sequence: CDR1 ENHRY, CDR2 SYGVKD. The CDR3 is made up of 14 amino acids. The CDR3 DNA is TGTGCCATCAGAGGGGCCGTCGGCGCAGATACGCAGTATTTT. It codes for CAIRGAVGADTQYF.

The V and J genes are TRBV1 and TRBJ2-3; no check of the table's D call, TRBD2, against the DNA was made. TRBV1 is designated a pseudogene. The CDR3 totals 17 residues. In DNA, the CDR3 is TGCACCAGCAGCCGACTAAAAAGGGACTACAGCACAGATACGCAGTATTTT. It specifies CTSSRLKRDYSTDTQYF.

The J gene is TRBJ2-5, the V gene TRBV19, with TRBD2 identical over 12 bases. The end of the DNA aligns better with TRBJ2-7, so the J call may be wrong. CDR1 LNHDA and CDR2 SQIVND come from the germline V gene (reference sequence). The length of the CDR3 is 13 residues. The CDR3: CASRTSGSYEQYF. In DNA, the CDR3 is TGTGCCAGTAGGACTAGCGGGAGCTACGAGCAGTACTTC.

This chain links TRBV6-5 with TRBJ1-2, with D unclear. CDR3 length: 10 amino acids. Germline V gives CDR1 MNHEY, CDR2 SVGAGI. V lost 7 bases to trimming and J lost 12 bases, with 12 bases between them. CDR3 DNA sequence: TGTGCCAGCACCGGACCCCCGGACACCTTC. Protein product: CASTGPPDTF.

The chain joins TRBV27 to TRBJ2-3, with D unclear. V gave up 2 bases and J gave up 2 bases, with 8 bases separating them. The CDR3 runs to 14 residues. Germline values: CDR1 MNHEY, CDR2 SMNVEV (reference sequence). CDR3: CASSLLFPTDTQYF. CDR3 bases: TGTGCCAGCAGTTTACTCTTTCCCACAGATACGCAGTATTTT.

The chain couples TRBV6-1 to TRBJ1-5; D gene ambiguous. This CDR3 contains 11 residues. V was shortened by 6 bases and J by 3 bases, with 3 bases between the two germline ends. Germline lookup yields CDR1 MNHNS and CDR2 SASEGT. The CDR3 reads CASRDNQPQHF. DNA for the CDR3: TGTGCCAGCAGGGACAATCAGCCCCAGCATTTT.

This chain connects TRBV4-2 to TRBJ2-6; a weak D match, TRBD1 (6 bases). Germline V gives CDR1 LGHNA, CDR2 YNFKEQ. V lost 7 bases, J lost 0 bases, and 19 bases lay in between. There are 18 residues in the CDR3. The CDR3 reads CASTNLQGSSSGANVLTF. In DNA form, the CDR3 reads TGTGCCAGCACCAATCTACAGGGTTCAAGCTCTGGGGCCAACGTCCTGACTTTC.

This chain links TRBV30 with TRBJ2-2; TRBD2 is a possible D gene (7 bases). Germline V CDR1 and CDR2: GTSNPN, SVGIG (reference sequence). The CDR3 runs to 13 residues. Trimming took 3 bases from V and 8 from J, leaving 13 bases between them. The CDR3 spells CAWRWGGLGELFF. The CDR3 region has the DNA TGTGCCTGGAGATGGGGGGGCCTTGGGGAGCTGTTTTTT.

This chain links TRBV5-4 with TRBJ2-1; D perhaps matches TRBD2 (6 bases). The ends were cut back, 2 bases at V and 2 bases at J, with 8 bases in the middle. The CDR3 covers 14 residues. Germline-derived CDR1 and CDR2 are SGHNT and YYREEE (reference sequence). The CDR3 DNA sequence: TGTGCCAGCAGCTTTAGACTAGCCTACAATGAGCAGTTCTTC. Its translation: CASSFRLAYNEQFF.

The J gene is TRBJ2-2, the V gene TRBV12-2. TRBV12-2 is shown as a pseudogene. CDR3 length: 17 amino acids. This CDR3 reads CASQGASCRNCTGELFF. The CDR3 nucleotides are TGTGCAAGTCAAGGCGCGAGCTGCCGTAATTGCACCGGGGAGCTGTTTTTT.